This T cell receptor (beta chain) was captured by sequencing in a study of siplizumab effects on memory and regulatory T cells. Findings and caveats of the study: Proliferating Tregs from siplizumab cultures lacked functional confirmation of suppression. Naive versus memory phenotype went unassigned for roughly 75-95% of proliferating CD4+ or CD8+ clones. A minor share of alloreactive clones matched unstimulated subsets.

In the case of this clone: Its antigen is as yet unknown.

This CDR3 spans 14 amino acids. V lost 6 bases to trimming and J lost 0 bases, with 9 bases between them. Germline V gives CDR1 MNHEY, CDR2 SMNVEV (reference sequence). TCR templates numbering approximately 94,000 were assayed per sample. Here immunoSEQ multiplex PCR was the method, and the copy in TCRdb shows in-frame clones only, minus some. The table shows 99,000 or so clones, with 85% to 95% occurring only once. This clonotype was obtained from a human donor in good health. The rearrangement uses TRBV27 and TRBJ1-5; D gene uncertain. Sequencing used CD4+ T cells sorted from blood. Here the CDR3 DNA reads TGTGCCAGCAGCCGCGAGTATAGCAATCAGCCCCAGCATTTT. Its protein is CASSREYSNQPQHF.